The 5 T cell receptor beta chains below all came from one sample that was sequenced in a study of CD8 T cells in ankylosing spondylitis. TCRdb reanalysed the 5' RACE reads using MiXCR and keeps one entry per CDR3 protein. The sample yields fewer than 130,000 distinct CDR3 sequences, around 24% seen once. Sequencing used synovial fluid, either unsorted or a sorted T cell fraction (not recorded which). All receptors derive from a male donor with ankylosing spondylitis.

This clonotype was picked up many times. This chain links TRBV2 with TRBJ2-2; TRBD1 is a possible D gene (5 bases). Trimming left V 2 bases short and J 2 bases short, with 12 bases between. This CDR3 comprises 16 residues. CDR1 and CDR2 (germline): SNHLY, FYNNEI. CDR3 sequence: CASSELGALNTGELFF. In DNA, the CDR3 is TGTGCCAGCAGTGAACTAGGGGCCCTTAACACCGGGGAGCTGTTTTTT.

The chain joins TRBV30 to TRBJ2-1; unclear D gene. Germline V gene lookup returns CDR1 GTSNPN and CDR2 SVGIG (reference sequence). V was pared by 2 bases and J by 7 bases, with 12 bases between. The CDR3 is 13 residues long. The CDR3 coding sequence is TGTGCCTGGAGTCGCGTCCTGAGGAATGAGCAGTTCTTC. Residues: CAWSRVLRNEQFF.

This clonotype was counted at least ten times. This chain joins TRBV5-1 and TRBJ2-2; weak D call: TRBD2 (6 bases). Trimming shortened V by 0 bases and J by 3 bases, and 15 bases separated the two germline ends. CDR1 and CDR2 (germline): SGHRS, YFSETQ. The CDR3 totals 17 residues. In DNA, the CDR3 is TGCGCCAGCAGCTTGGAGGGAGCTACTAGCTACACCGGGGAGCTGTTTTTT. It codes for CASSLEGATSYTGELFF.

The rearrangement links TRBV3-1 to TRBJ1-6; D is perhaps TRBD1 (5 bases). The CDR3 totals 14 residues. CDR1 and CDR2 (germline): LGHDT, YNNKEL (reference sequence). V was cut by 2 bases and J by 5 bases, with 7 bases left in between. This CDR3 reads CASSQRGDNSPLHF. CDR3 bases: TGTGCCAGCAGCCAACGGGGCGATAATTCACCCCTCCACTTT.

This clonotype was counted a few times. V usage is TRBV24-1 and J usage is TRBJ2-1; TRBD2 agrees at 8 bases. The CDR3 has 18 amino acids. Unmatched junction bases numbered 18, after V lost 4 bases and J lost 8 bases. CDR1 and CDR2 (germline): KGHDR, SFDVKD. The CDR3 loop reads CATSDPQVEIAGIYEQFF. The CDR3 DNA reads as TGTGCCACCAGTGACCCTCAAGTTGAAATAGCGGGAATTTATGAGCAGTTCTTC.